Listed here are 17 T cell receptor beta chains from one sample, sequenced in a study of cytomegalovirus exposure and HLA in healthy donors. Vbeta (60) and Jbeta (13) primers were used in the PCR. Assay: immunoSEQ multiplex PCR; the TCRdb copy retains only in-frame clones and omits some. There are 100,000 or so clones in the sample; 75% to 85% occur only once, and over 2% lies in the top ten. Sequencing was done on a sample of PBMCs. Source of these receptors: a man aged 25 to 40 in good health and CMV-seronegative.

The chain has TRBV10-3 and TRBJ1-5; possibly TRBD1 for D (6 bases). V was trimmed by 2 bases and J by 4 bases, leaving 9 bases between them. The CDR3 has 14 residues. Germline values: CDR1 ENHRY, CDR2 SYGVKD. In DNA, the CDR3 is TGTGCCATCAGTGAGACAGGGAAGAATCAGCCCCAGCATTTT. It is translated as CAISETGKNQPQHF.

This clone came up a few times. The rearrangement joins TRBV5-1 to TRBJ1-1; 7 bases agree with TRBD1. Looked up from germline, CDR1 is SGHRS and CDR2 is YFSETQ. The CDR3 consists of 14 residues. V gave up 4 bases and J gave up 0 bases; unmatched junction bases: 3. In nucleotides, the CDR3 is TGCGCCAGCAGCCCAACAGGGGTGAACACTGAAGCTTTCTTT. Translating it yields CASSPTGVNTEAFF.

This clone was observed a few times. The DNA of the CDR3 is TGTGCCAGCAGCTTAGCCGCGGGCCGGAGGGGTGAGCAGTTCTTC. Translating it yields CASSLAAGRRGEQFF. The V and J genes are TRBV7-7 and TRBJ2-1, with a tentative D call TRBD2 (6 bases). Trimming shortened V by 0 bases and J by 9 bases, and 15 bases separated the two germline ends. The germline V gene has CDR1 SSHAT and CDR2 FNYEAQ (reference sequence). This CDR3 region has 15 residues.

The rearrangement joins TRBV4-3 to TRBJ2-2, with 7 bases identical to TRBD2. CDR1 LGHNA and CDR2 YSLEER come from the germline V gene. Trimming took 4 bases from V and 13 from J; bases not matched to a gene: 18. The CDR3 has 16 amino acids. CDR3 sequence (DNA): TGCGCCAGCAGCCCCTGGGGGAGGGACGGCGTAGTGTCGCTGTTTTTT. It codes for CASSPWGRDGVVSLFF.

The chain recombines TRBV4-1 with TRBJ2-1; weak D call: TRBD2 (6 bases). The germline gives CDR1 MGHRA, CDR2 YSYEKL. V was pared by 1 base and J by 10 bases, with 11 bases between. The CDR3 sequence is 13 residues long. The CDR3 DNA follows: TGCGCCAGCAGCCAAGCAAGACTAGAGGAGCAGTTCTTC. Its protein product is CASSQARLEEQFF.

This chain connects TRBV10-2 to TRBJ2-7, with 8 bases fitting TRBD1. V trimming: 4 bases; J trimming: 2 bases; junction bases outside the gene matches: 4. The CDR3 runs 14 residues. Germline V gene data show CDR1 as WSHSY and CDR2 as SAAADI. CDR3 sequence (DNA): TGCGCCAGCAGTGTGGGGACAGGTCCCTACGAGCAGTACTTC. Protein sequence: CASSVGTGPYEQYF.

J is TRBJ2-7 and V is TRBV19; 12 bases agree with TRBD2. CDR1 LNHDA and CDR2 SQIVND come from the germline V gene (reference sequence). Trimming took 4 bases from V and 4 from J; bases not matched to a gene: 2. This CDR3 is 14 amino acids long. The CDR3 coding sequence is TGTGCCAGTAGTACCGGGACTAGCGGGTACGAGCAGTACTTC. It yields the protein CASSTGTSGYEQYF.

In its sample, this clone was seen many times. CDR3 in amino acids: CASSVGTVSGNTIYF. CDR3 nucleotide sequence: TGTGCCAGCAGCGTAGGGACAGTCTCTGGAAACACCATATATTTT. This sequence joins TRBV9 and TRBJ1-3; D might be TRBD1 (6 bases). Trimming removed 0 bases from V and 0 bases from J, with 7 bases in between. The CDR3 contains 15 residues. Looked up from germline, CDR1 is SGDLS and CDR2 is YYNGEE.

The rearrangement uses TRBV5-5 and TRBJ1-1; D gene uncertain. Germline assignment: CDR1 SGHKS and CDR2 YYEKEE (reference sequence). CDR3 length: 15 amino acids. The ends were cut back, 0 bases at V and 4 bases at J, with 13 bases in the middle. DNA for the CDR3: TGTGCCAGCAGCTTGGGACTGCCGCCCTCCACTGAAGCTTTCTTT. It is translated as CASSLGLPPSTEAFF.

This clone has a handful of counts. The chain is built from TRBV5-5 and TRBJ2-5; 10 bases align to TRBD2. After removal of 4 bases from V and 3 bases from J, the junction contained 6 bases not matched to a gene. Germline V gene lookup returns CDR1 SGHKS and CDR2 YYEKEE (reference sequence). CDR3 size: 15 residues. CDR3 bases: TGTGCCAGCAGCCCCCGGAGCGGGGGGGAAGAGACCCAGTACTTC. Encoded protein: CASSPRSGGEETQYF.

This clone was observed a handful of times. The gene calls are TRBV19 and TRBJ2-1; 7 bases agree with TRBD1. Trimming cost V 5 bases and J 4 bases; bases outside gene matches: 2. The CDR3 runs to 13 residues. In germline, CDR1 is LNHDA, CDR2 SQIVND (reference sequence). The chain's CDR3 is CASSLGQYNEQFF. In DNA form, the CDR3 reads TGTGCCAGTAGTCTGGGACAGTACAATGAGCAGTTCTTC.

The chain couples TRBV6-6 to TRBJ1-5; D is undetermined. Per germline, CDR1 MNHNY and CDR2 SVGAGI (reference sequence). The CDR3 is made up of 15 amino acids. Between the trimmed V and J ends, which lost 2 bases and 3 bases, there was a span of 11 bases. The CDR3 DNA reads TGTGCCAGCAGTTACGGTGGGCAGCTCAATCAGCCCCAGCATTTT. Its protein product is CASSYGGQLNQPQHF.

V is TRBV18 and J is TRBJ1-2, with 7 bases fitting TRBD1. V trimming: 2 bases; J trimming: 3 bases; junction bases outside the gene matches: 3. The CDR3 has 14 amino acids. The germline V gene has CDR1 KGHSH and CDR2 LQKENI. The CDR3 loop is CASSPTQGDYGYTF. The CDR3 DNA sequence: TGTGCCAGCTCACCAACCCAGGGGGACTATGGCTACACCTTC.

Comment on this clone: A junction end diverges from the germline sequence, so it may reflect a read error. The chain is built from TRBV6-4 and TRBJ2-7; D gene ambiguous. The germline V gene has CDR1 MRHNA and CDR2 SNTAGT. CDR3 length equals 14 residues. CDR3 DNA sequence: TGTGCCAGCAGTGAACCACGCCCATATGCCCACTGTGACTTC. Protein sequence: CASSEPRPYAHCDF.

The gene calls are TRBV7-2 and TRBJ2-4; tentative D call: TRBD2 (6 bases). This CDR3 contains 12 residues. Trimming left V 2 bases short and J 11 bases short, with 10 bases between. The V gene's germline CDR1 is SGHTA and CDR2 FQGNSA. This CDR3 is CASSLTGAFQYF. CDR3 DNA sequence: TGTGCCAGCAGCTTAACGGGAGCATTTCAGTACTTC.

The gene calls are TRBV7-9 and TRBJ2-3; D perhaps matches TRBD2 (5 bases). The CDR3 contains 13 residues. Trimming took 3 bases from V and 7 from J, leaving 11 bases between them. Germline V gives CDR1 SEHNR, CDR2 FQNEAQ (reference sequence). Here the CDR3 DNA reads TGTGCCAGCAGCTTTACTTCGGGGAATACGCAGTATTTT. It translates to CASSFTSGNTQYF. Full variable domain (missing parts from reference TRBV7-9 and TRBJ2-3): DTGVSQNPRHKITKRGQNVTFRCDPISEHNRLYWYRQTLGQGPEFLTYFQNEAQLEKSRLLSDRFSAERPKGSFSTLEIQRTEQGDSAMYLCASSFTSGNTQYFGPGTRLTVL.

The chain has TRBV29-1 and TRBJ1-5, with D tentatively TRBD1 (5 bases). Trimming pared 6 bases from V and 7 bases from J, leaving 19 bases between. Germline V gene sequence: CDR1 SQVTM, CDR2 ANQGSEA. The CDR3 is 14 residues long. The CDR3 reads CSVSDSRLSQPQHF. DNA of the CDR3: TGCAGCGTGAGTGACAGTCGTTTGTCGCAGCCCCAGCATTTT.